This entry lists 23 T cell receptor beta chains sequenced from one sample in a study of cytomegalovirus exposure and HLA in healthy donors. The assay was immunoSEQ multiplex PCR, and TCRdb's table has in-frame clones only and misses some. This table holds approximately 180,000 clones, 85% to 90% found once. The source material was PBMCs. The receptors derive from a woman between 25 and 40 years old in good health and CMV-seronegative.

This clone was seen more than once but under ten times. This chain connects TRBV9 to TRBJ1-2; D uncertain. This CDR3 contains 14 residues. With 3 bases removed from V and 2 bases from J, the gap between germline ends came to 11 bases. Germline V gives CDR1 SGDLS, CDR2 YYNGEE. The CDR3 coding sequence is TGTGCCAGCAGCGCGGGTGGCTCCAACTATGGCTACACCTTC. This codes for CASSAGGSNYGYTF.

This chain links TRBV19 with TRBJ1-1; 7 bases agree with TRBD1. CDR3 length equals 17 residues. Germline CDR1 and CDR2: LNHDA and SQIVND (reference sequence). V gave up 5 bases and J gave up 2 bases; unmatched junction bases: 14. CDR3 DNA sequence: TGTGCCAGTAGTGAGGCCCCGGGACAGCCCTTTAACACTGAAGCTTTCTTT. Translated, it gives CASSEAPGQPFNTEAFF.

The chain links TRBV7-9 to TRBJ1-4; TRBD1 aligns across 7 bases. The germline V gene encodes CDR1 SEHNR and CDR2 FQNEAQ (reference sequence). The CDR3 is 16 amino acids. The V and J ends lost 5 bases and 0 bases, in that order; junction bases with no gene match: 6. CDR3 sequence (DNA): TGTGCCAGCAGCGGAGGGGGCCTCCCAACTAATGAAAAACTGTTTTTT. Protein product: CASSGGGLPTNEKLFF. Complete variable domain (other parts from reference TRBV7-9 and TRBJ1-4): DTGVSQNPRHKITKRGQNVTFRCDPISEHNRLYWYRQTLGQGPEFLTYFQNEAQLEKSRLLSDRFSAERPKGSFSTLEIQRTEQGDSAMYLCASSGGGLPTNEKLFFGSGTQLSVL.

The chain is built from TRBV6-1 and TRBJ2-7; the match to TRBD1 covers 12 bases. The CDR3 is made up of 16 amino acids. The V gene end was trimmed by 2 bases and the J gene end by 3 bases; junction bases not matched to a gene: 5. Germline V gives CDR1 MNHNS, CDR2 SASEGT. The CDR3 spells CASSEHRDRGLYEQYF. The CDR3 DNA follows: TGTGCCAGCAGTGAACACCGGGACAGGGGGCTCTACGAGCAGTACTTC.

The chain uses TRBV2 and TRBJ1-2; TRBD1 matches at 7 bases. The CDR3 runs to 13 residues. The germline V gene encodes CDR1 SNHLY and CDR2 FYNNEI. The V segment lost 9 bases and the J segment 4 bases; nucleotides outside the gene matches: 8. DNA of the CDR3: TGTGCCAGGAACCGGGACAGCACCTATGGCTACACCTTC. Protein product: CARNRDSTYGYTF.

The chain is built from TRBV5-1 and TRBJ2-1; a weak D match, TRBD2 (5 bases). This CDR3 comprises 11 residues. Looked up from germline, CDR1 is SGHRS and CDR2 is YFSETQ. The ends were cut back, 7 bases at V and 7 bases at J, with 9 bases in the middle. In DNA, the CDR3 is TGCGCCAGCGGATTAGCGAATGAGCAGTTCTTC. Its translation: CASGLANEQFF.

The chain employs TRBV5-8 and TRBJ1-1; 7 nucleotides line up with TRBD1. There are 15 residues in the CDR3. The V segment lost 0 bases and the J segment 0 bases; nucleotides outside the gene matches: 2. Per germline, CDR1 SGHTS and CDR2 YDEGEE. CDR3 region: CASSLATGVNTEAFF. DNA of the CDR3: TGTGCCAGCAGCTTGGCAACAGGGGTGAACACTGAAGCTTTCTTT.

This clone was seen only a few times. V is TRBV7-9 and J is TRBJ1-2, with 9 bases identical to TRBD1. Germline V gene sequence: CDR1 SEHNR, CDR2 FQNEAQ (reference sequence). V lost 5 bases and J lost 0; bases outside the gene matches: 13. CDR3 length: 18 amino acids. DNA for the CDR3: TGTGCCAGCAGCCACCCGGTGGGACAGGGCAGAGCTAACTATGGCTACACCTTC. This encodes CASSHPVGQGRANYGYTF.

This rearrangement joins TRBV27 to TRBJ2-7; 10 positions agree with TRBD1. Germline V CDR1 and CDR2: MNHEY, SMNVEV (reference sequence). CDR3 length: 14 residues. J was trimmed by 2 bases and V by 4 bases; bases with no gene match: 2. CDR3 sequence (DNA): TGTGCCAGCAGTTGGGGGACAGGGGCCTACGAGCAGTACTTC. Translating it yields CASSWGTGAYEQYF.

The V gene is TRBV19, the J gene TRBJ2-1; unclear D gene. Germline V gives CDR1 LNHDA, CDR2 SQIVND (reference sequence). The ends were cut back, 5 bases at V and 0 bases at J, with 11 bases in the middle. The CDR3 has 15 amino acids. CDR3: CASSQASSSYNEQFF. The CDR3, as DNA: TGTGCCAGTAGTCAGGCTTCAAGCTCCTACAATGAGCAGTTCTTC.

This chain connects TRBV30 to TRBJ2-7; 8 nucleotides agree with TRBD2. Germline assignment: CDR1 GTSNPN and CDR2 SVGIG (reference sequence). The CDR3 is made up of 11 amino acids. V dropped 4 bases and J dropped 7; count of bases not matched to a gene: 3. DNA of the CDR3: TGTGCCTGGACCCGGGGGGGAGAGCAGTACTTC. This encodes CAWTRGGEQYF.

The CDR3 region has the DNA TGTGCCAGCAGACCCCTTGCCGATCGGGACAGGGTTGGCGAGCAGTACTTC. Its protein product is CASRPLADRDRVGEQYF. V is TRBV11-2 and J is TRBJ2-7; 9 bases match TRBD1. Germline CDR1 and CDR2: SGHAT and FQNNGV. This CDR3 spans 17 amino acids. The trim removed 6 bases at V and 6 bases at J, leaving 18 bases unmatched.

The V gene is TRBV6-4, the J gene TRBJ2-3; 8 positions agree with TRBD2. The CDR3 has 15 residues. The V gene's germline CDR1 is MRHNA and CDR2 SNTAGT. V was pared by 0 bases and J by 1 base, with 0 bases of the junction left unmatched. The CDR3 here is CASSDSSGGTDTQYF. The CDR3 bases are TGTGCCAGCAGTGACTCTAGCGGGGGCACAGATACGCAGTATTTT.

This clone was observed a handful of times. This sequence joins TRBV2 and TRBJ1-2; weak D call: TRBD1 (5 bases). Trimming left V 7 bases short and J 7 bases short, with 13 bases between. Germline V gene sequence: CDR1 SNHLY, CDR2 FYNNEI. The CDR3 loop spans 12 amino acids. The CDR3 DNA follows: TGTGCCAGCACCAGGGTGTTCGGTGGCTACACCTTC. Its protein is CASTRVFGGYTF.

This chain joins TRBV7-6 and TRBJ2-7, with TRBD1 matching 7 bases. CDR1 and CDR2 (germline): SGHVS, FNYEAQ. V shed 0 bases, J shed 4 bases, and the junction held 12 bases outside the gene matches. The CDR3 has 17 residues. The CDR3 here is CASSLAGAGGSGYEQYF. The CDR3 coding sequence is TGTGCCAGCAGCTTAGCAGGGGCAGGGGGAAGTGGGTACGAGCAGTACTTC.

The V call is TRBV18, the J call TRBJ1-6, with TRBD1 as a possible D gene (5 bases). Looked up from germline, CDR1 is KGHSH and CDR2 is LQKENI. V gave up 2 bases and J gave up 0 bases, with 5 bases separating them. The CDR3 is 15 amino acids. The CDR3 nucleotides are TGTGCCAGCTCACCAAGGGGCTCCTATAATTCACCCCTCCACTTT. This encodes CASSPRGSYNSPLHF. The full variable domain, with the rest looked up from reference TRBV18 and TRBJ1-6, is NAGVMQNPRHLVRRRGQEARLRCSPMKGHSHVYWYRQLPEEGLKFMVYLQKENIIDESGMPKERFSAEFPKEGPSILRIQQVVRGDSAAYFCASSPRGSYNSPLHFGNGTRLTVT.

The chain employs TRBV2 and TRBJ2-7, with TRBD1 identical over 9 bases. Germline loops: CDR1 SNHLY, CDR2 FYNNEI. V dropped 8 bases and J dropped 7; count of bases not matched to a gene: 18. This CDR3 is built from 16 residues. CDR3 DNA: TGTGCCAGCTCAAGAACCGGGACAGGGAATTTGAGGGAGCAGTACTTC. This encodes CASSRTGTGNLREQYF.

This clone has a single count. DNA for the CDR3: TGTGCCAGCAGCCCAGGAGTGGGACTAGAAGAGACCCAGTACTTC. Protein sequence: CASSPGVGLEETQYF. The chain joins TRBV11-2 to TRBJ2-5; TRBD2 matches at 8 bases. The CDR3 consists of 15 residues. The trim removed 5 bases at V and 3 bases at J, leaving 8 bases unmatched. Per germline, CDR1 SGHAT and CDR2 FQNNGV.

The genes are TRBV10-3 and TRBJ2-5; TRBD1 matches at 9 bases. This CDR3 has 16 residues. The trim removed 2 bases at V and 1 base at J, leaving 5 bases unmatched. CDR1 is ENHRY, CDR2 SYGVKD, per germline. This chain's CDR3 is CAISEGTGFPQETQYF. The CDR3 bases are TGTGCCATCAGTGAGGGGACAGGGTTCCCCCAAGAGACCCAGTACTTC.

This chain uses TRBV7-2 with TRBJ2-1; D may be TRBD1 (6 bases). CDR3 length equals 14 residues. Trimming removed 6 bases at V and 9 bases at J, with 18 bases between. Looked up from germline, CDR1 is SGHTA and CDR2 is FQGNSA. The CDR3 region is CASRPDRWLVEQFF. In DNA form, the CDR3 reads TGTGCCAGCAGACCCGACAGGTGGCTCGTTGAGCAGTTCTTC.

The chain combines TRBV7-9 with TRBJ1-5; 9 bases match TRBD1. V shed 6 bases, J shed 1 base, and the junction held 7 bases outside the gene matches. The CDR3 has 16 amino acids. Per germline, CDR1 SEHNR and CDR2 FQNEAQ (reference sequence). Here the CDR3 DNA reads TGTGCCAGCAGTAAATCGGACAGGGGAAGCAATCAGCCCCAGCATTTT. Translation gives CASSKSDRGSNQPQHF.

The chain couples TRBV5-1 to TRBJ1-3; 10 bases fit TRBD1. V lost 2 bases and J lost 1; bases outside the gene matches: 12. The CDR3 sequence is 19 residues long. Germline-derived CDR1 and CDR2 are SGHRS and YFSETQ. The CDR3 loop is CASSLAGTGDFFSGNTIYF. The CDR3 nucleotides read TGCGCCAGCAGCTTAGCCGGGACAGGGGATTTTTTTTCTGGAAACACCATATATTTT.

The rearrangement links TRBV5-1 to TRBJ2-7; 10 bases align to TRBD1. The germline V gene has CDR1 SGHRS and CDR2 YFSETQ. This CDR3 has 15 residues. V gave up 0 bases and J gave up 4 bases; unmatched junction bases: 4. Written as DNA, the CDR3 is TGCGCCAGCAGCTTGGAGGGACAGGGGAATTACGAGCAGTACTTC. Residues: CASSLEGQGNYEQYF.